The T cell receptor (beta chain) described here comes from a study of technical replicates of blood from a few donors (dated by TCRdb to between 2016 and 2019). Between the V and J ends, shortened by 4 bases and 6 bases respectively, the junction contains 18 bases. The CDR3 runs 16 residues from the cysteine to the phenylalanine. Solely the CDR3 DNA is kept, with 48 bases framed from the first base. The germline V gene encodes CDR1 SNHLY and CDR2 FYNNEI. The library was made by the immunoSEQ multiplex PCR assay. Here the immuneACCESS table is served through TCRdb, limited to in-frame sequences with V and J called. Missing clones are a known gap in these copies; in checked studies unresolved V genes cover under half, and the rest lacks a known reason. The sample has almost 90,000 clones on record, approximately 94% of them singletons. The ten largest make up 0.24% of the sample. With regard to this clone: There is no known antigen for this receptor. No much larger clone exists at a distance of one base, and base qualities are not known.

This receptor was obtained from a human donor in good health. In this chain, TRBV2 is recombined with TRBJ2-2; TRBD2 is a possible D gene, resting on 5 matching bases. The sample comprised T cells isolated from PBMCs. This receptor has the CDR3 CASSAGRVGNSGELFF. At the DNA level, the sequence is TGTGCCAGCAGTGCTGGGCGGGTCGGAAATTCCGGGGAGCTGTTTTTT.